This note documents a single T cell receptor (beta chain) sequence. Its antigen is currently unknown. Each patient's relapse followed autologous stem cell transplantation, and brentuximab vedotin exposure varied. From thawed PBMCs, CD8+ T cells were isolated by magnetic negative selection. Responses achieved at best were complete response, partial response or progressive disease. Germline loops: CDR1 SGHVS, CDR2 FNYEAQ. Deletions cut 5 bases from V and 7 bases from J, with 9 bases between. The CDR3 has 12 residues. The entry originates in a study of PD-1 blockade in classical Hodgkin lymphoma. Generated by immunoSEQ multiplex PCR, the TCRdb table keeps only in-frame clones and is missing some. Among about 6,000 clones, approximately 83% were seen once, and the ten largest hold 10%. General observations from the study: Newly diagnosed patients reportedly had lower baseline TCR diversity than healthy donors. Patients with a complete response exhibited baseline diversity comparable to newly diagnosed patients.

The genes are TRBV7-6 and TRBJ2-1; D is ambiguous. Sequencing used CD8+ T cells from blood, obtained at baseline. This TCR derives from a human donor with classical Hodgkin lymphoma. Here the CDR3 reads CASSALRNEQFF. The CDR3 nucleotides read TGTGCCAGCAGCGCCCTTAGAAATGAGCAGTTCTTC.